This T cell receptor (beta chain) originates from a study of beta chain features in type 1 diabetes. The study, taken as a whole, reports: Using cDNA template may skew counts toward highly expressing activated cells.

Of note for this clone: Its matching antigen is unknown.

Every bit of the isolated RNA underwent reverse transcription, so sequencing read expressed TCRB transcripts. Sequenced by immunoSEQ multiplex PCR; TCRdb stores in-frame clones only, minus some. Of around 300,000 clones listed, under 8.5% are singletons. The sequence was obtained from a woman between 18 and 29 years old in good health. Sequencing was done on a sample of central memory CD4+ T cells from blood.

The CDR3 nucleotides read TGTGCCAGCAGGACGAGCGGGACGGGGACCCAGTACTTC. It translates to CASRTSGTGTQYF. J is TRBJ2-5 and V is TRBV5-4; 7 bases map to TRBD2. The germline gives CDR1 SGHNT, CDR2 YYREEE (reference sequence). Trimming removed 5 bases from V and 7 bases from J; junction bases left unmatched: 8. The CDR3 extends over 13 amino acids.